This TCR beta chain was retrieved from a study of shared clonotypes between healthy human individuals (TCRdb year 2020). With regard to the full study: The cohort included three men and a couple of women between 18 and 49 years of age. Per donor, three plates each were used for CD4 naive and CD4 memory, two for CD8 naive, and one for CD8 memory. The study deeply sequenced blood TCR repertoires of about 5 healthy adults to estimate repertoire size and the extent of clonotype sharing between individuals. To increase sequencing depth and limit assay-specific biases, TCR repertoire library preparation and sequencing were carried out by different laboratories using diverse techniques. Per donor, leukapheresis produced somewhere between about 0.94 and 9 billion PBMCs.

Donors were healthy HIV-negative adults with no recently reported acute infections or vaccinations. Every donor was a Caucasian adult residing in Nashville, Tennessee, USA. CD4+ T cells were enriched by magnetic negative selection; naive cells were then positively selected on CD45RA, and the negative fraction formed the memory subset. Blood was obtained by leukapheresis, after which PBMCs were separated by Ficoll-Histopaque density gradient centrifugation and cryopreserved in liquid nitrogen vapor phase. Purity and quantity of every magnetically sorted T cell population were checked by analytical flow cytometry. Genomic DNA was isolated from every sorted fraction and measured by UV absorbance on a Nanodrop 2000c. Using the deep immunoSEQ assay, TCR CDR3 regions were amplified from genomic DNA by multiplex PCR. Extracted genomic DNA from each cell subset was distributed evenly across all wells of several immunoSEQ 96-well plates, and each plate was treated as a replicate. For sorted subsets, roughly 190 ng of genomic DNA, equivalent to 25,000 to 35,000 T cell genomes, went into each replicate PCR. The purified libraries were quantified using a Qubit 3.0 fluorometer, sized with a Bioanalyzer 2100, and then quantified again using the KAPA Library Quantification kit. Every immunoSEQ 96-well plate was sequenced on a separate single-read 150-cycle Illumina NextSeq 550 flow cell. The authors processed their data as follows. Because only junctional sequences without quality scores were contained in the immunoSEQ output, filtering matching that applied to full-length reads could not be performed. To assign V/J genes and CDR3, sequences were annotated using PyIR, a Python wrapper for IgBLAST v1.9, with IMGT germline references. Any read was removed if the V/J assignment was weak (E-value above 1e-6), the CDR3 was missing, or the read contained stop codons, out-of-frame junctions, or ambiguous translated residues. V3J clonotypes were defined by identical inferred V gene, J gene, and CDR3 amino acid sequence. Percentage overlap between repertoires was computed as shared unique clonotypes divided by the size of the smaller repertoire. Three approaches were used to assess repertoire richness: RTK rarefaction, the Chao1 estimator, and Recon v2.1 estimates of unobserved clonotypes. For all TCRbeta clonotypes obtained by the gDNA method from a few donors, generation probabilities were computed with OLGA. Here the immuneACCESS table is served through TCRdb, limited to in-frame sequences with V and J called. Missing clones are a known gap in these copies; in checked studies unresolved V genes cover under half, and the rest lacks a known reason. That table is the source of V, J and clone size, and D and trimming were worked out from the DNA. In all, the sample holds approximately 1.1 million clones, and approximately 80% of those were seen once. The ten largest make up approximately 0.5% of the sample.

Study-wide conclusions, independent of this receptor: Compared with non-shared clonotypes, clonotypes shared by all four sorted-subset donors had higher generation probabilities. Based on pairwise subsampling, the degree of clonotype sharing among donors was expected to be affected by sequencing depth. The small number of donors limited the genetic and exposure-history diversity represented. Sampling was limited to blood, and TCR repertoires in tissue likely differ from TCR repertoires in blood. Estimated clonotype richness was generally larger for naive than for memory subsets. Incomplete sequencing was indicated by rarefaction of sorted-subset datasets, despite the large sequencing depth. About 5% of naive CD4, around 3.5% of naive CD8, roughly 2.4% of memory CD4, and about 0.4% of memory CD8 clonotypes were shared across four donors.

Regarding this clone: It has no known antigen specificity. One base away there is no much larger clone; base qualities are not given.

The sequence was obtained from a man between 18 and 35 years old in good health. Some clones in this sample may be carry-over from other donors' samples. The sequencing input was memory CD4+ T cells from PBMCs. Reading the label with the study, this specimen's cell subset or site is: CD45RA-negative fraction.

The CDR3: CASSLQGFYEQYF. In nucleotide form, the sequence is TGTGCCAGCAGCTTACAGGGATTCTACGAGCAGTACTTC. The rearranged segments are TRBV5-4 and TRBJ2-7; a weak D assignment points to TRBD1 (6 bases agree). Inclusive of the bounding cysteine and phenylalanine, the CDR3 is 13 residues long. The sequence is cut down to CDR3 DNA, 39 bases in frame from base 1. Trimming removed 2 bases from V and 3 bases from J, leaving 9 bases between the germline ends. CDR1 SGHNT and CDR2 YYREEE are derived from the germline V gene (reference sequence).